One and the same sample provided the 20 T cell receptor beta chains below, sequenced in a study of control samples from healthy donors and cancer patients. The data were produced by immunoSEQ multiplex PCR, yet TCRdb's version contains in-frame clones alone and is incomplete. The sample carries about 140,000 clones, more than 80% recorded once. The sequencing input was blood. The source of these receptors is a man between 18 and 29 years old in good health.

This chain connects TRBV11-2 to TRBJ2-5; 11 bases agree with TRBD1. V trimming: 5 bases; J trimming: 4 bases; junction bases outside the gene matches: 12. CDR3 size: 17 residues. The germline V gene encodes CDR1 SGHAT and CDR2 FQNNGV. The CDR3 DNA follows: TGTGCCAGCAGCCCCGGACAGGGGGCGCGAATTTTAGAGACCCAGTACTTC. This encodes CASSPGQGARILETQYF. The full variable domain, rest sourced from reference TRBV11-2 and TRBJ2-5, is EAGVAQSPRYKIIEKRQSVAFWCNPISGHATLYWYQQILGQGPKLLIQFQNNGVVDDSQLPKDRFSAERLKGVDSTLKIQPAKLEDSAVYLCASSPGQGARILETQYFGPGTRLLVL.

This clone was seen a single time. The V call is TRBV5-1, the J call TRBJ2-1; 7 bases match TRBD2. From germline, CDR1 is SGHRS and CDR2 YFSETQ. After removal of 7 bases from V and 2 bases from J, the junction contained 6 bases not matched to a gene. This CDR3 is built from 14 residues. The CDR3 DNA sequence: TGCGCCAGCTCCCCCAGCGGGGCCTACAATGAGCAGTTCTTC. Translation gives CASSPSGAYNEQFF. The whole variable domain, filled in from reference TRBV5-1 and TRBJ2-1, reads KAGVTQTPRYLIKTRGQQVTLSCSPISGHRSVSWYQQTPGQGLQFLFEYFSETQRNKGNFPGRFSGRQFSNSRSEMNVSTLELGDSALYLCASSPSGAYNEQFFGPGTRLTVL.

The chain uses TRBV6-7 and TRBJ1-5, with TRBD1 matching over 7 bases. TRBV6-7 is an open reading frame whose function is uncertain. The trim removed 8 bases at V and 6 bases at J, leaving 7 bases unmatched. The length of the CDR3 is 13 residues. In nucleotides, the CDR3 is TGTGCCAGCGGGCAGGGGGAACGTCAGCCCCAGCATTTT. This encodes CASGQGERQPQHF.

This chain joins TRBV7-3 and TRBJ1-6; no reliable D call. Germline loops: CDR1 SGHTA, CDR2 FQGTGA. The CDR3 runs 13 residues. Between the trimmed V and J ends, which lost 4 bases and 10 bases, there was a span of 11 bases. In DNA, the CDR3 is TGTGCCAGCAGCTCTACCAGTACGTCACCCCTCCACTTT. Its translation: CASSSTSTSPLHF.

The chain recombines TRBV2 with TRBJ1-4, with D uncertain. V dropped 6 bases and J dropped 8 bases, with 19 bases sitting between them. The CDR3 contains 15 residues. Per germline, CDR1 SNHLY and CDR2 FYNNEI. This chain's CDR3 is CASRDDTGFREKLFF. The CDR3 region has the DNA TGTGCCAGCAGAGATGACACCGGCTTTCGCGAAAAACTGTTTTTT.

The chain joins TRBV3-1 (or the pseudogene TRBV3-2) to TRBJ1-4, with 9 bases lining up with TRBD1. Germline V gene sequence: CDR1 LGHDT, CDR2 YNNKEL (reference sequence). The trim removed 2 bases at V and 8 bases at J, leaving 6 bases unmatched. The CDR3 covers 15 residues. CDR3 in DNA: TGTGCCAGCAGCCAATCCGGGACAGGGAAGGAAAAACTGTTTTTT. Protein: CASSQSGTGKEKLFF.

This clone was seen a single time. The CDR3 loop is CASKVNLNTEAFF. The CDR3 DNA sequence: TGTGCCAGTAAAGTAAACCTGAACACTGAAGCTTTCTTT. V and J are TRBV19 and TRBJ1-1; D unclear. The CDR3 extends over 13 amino acids. Germline V gene sequence: CDR1 LNHDA, CDR2 SQIVND (reference sequence). V shed 7 bases and J shed 0 bases, with 9 bases lying between them.

The chain joins TRBV24-1 to TRBJ1-2; no reliable D call. The germline V and J ends were trimmed by 1 base and 8 bases, with 7 bases remaining between them. This CDR3 region has 12 residues. Germline lookup yields CDR1 KGHDR and CDR2 SFDVKD. The CDR3 spells CATSDFRLGYTF. The CDR3 DNA is TGTGCCACCAGTGATTTTCGGTTGGGCTACACCTTC.

This chain links TRBV9 with TRBJ2-1, with 7 nucleotides matching TRBD1. With 2 bases clipped from V and 4 bases from J, the junction kept 6 bases outside the gene matches. Germline values: CDR1 SGDLS, CDR2 YYNGEE. CDR3 size: 15 residues. The CDR3 spells CASSVQPGQYNEQFF. CDR3 coding DNA: TGTGCCAGCAGCGTTCAACCGGGACAGTACAATGAGCAGTTCTTC.

The V gene is TRBV6-5, the J gene TRBJ2-5; 7 bases line up with TRBD2. The CDR3 consists of 14 residues. V shed 6 bases and J 2 bases; nucleotides not matched to a gene: 6. In germline, CDR1 is MNHEY, CDR2 SVGAGI. The CDR3 DNA reads as TGTGCCAGCAGACACAAGCGGGGTCAAGAGACCCAGTACTTC. Its translation is CASRHKRGQETQYF.

The chain uses TRBV5-5 and TRBJ1-3; D not certain. CDR1 and CDR2 from the germline V gene are SGHKS and YYEKEE (reference sequence). V lost 0 bases to trimming and J lost 0 bases, with 10 bases between them. The CDR3 has 16 residues. The CDR3: CASSLGPASSGNTIYF. The CDR3 DNA follows: TGTGCCAGCAGCTTGGGGCCCGCGAGCTCTGGAAACACCATATATTTT.

This chain joins TRBV3-1 (or the pseudogene TRBV3-2) and TRBJ1-2; 8 nucleotides agree with TRBD1. The CDR3 consists of 15 residues. The V and J ends lost 2 bases and 5 bases, in that order; junction bases with no gene match: 7. CDR1 LGHDT and CDR2 YNNKEL come from the germline V gene (reference sequence). CDR3: CASSQNDRGGYGYTF. Written as DNA, the CDR3 is TGTGCCAGCAGCCAAAATGACAGGGGCGGATATGGCTACACCTTC.

The V and J genes are TRBV6-5 and TRBJ2-5; D gene unclear. This CDR3 has 11 residues. V shed 6 bases and J shed 4 bases, with 6 bases lying between them. Per germline, CDR1 MNHEY and CDR2 SVGAGI. The CDR3 DNA follows: TGTGCCAGCAGCACTGGAGAGACCCAGTACTTC. Protein sequence: CASSTGETQYF.

The chain carries TRBV29-1 and TRBJ2-2; 9 bases are shared with TRBD1. This CDR3 contains 15 residues. Germline assignment: CDR1 SQVTM and CDR2 ANQGSEA. J lost 6 bases, V lost 4 bases, and 9 bases had no gene match. CDR3 coding DNA: TGCAGCGTTGCAGTGGGGGGGACAGGGTCCGGGGAGCTGTTTTTT. Translating it yields CSVAVGGTGSGELFF.

The genes are TRBV29-1 and TRBJ1-1, with unresolved D. The germline CDR1 and CDR2 sequences are SQVTM and ANQGSEA. V was clipped by 1 base and J by 2 bases, with 8 bases between them. This CDR3 is built from 13 residues. In nucleotides, the CDR3 is TGCAGCGTTGAAGTCCTTCGAAACACTGAAGCTTTCTTT. Translation gives CSVEVLRNTEAFF. Using reference TRBV29-1 and TRBJ1-1 for the parts outside the CDR3, the full variable domain is SAVISQKPSRDICQRGTSLTIQCQVDSQVTMMFWYRQQPGQSLTLIATANQGSEATYESGFVIDKFPISRPNLTFSTLTVSNMSPEDSSIYLCSVEVLRNTEAFFGQGTRLTVV.

The chain recombines TRBV2 with TRBJ2-2, with TRBD1 matching 10 bases. The CDR3 is 14 residues long. The germline gives CDR1 SNHLY, CDR2 FYNNEI. With V trimmed by 6 bases and J by 7 bases, 5 bases remained unmatched. In DNA form, the CDR3 reads TGTGCCAGCAGCGGGACAGGGGCGGTCGGGGAGCTGTTTTTT. Its protein product is CASSGTGAVGELFF.

This chain uses TRBV4-1 with TRBJ1-1; D not certain. Trimming took off 0 bases at V and 1 base at J, with 6 bases between the two ends. The CDR3 covers 14 residues. Germline-derived CDR1 and CDR2 are MGHRA and YSYEKL. The CDR3 protein is CASSQDSGNTEAFF. The CDR3 DNA follows: TGCGCCAGCAGCCAAGATTCCGGGAACACTGAAGCTTTCTTT.

Here the CDR3 reads CASWSAGELFF. CDR3 nucleotides: TGTGCCAGTTGGAGCGCCGGGGAGCTGTTTTTT. The chain is built from TRBV19 and TRBJ2-2; D not certain. The CDR3 runs 11 residues. CDR1 is LNHDA, CDR2 SQIVND, per germline (reference sequence). The V gene lost 8 bases and the J gene lost 6 bases, with 7 bases spanning the gap.

V gene TRBV19 combines with J gene TRBJ1-1, with 7 bases aligning to TRBD1. V trimming: 2 bases; J trimming: 1 base; junction bases outside the gene matches: 1. Germline V gene sequence: CDR1 LNHDA, CDR2 SQIVND (reference sequence). This CDR3 region has 14 residues. The CDR3: CASSIWDRNTEAFF. CDR3 coding DNA: TGTGCCAGTAGTATATGGGACAGGAACACTGAAGCTTTCTTT.

The chain recombines TRBV11-2 with TRBJ2-1, with D unresolved. Germline V lookup: CDR1 SGHAT, CDR2 FQNNGV. V lost 3 bases to trimming and J lost 2 bases, with 17 bases between them. The CDR3 sequence is 17 residues long. The CDR3 DNA reads TGTGCCAGCAGCTTGTCCATACGGTGGTCACCCTACAATGAGCAGTTCTTC. The encoded protein is CASSLSIRWSPYNEQFF.